The 24 T cell receptor beta chains below come from one sample, sequenced in a study of beta chain features in type 1 diabetes. Expressed TCRB transcripts were sequenced after all isolated RNA was converted to cDNA. Repertoires were generated with immunoSEQ multiplex PCR, while TCRdb's copy carries only in-frame clones and drops some. Of some 150,000 clones in the sample, approximately 52% were seen once. The sequencing input was Tregs from blood. The receptors were gathered from a young man in good health.

This chain joins TRBV5-4 and TRBJ2-7; maybe TRBD2 (5 bases). Trimming took 4 bases from V and 0 from J, leaving 14 bases between them. Germline-derived CDR1 and CDR2 are SGHNT and YYREEE (reference sequence). CDR3 length: 15 residues. The CDR3, as DNA: TGTGCCAGCAGCCGCGGGTCTAGGAGCTCCTACGAGCAGTACTTC. Protein: CASSRGSRSSYEQYF. The full variable domain, its missing parts supplied by reference TRBV5-4 and TRBJ2-7, is ETGVTQSPTHLIKTRGQQVTLRCSSQSGHNTVSWYQQALGQGPQFIFQYYREEENGRGNFPPRFSGLQFPNYSSELNVNALELDDSALYLCASSRGSRSSYEQYFGPGTRLTVT.

The genes are TRBV5-4 and TRBJ2-3; 7 positions agree with TRBD2. V shed 4 bases and J 2 bases; nucleotides not matched to a gene: 16. The germline V gene has CDR1 SGHNT and CDR2 YYREEE (reference sequence). This CDR3 is 18 amino acids long. The CDR3 is CASSSWGREARITDTQYF. The CDR3 region has the DNA TGTGCCAGCAGCAGCTGGGGGAGGGAGGCCCGGATCACAGATACGCAGTATTTT.

The J gene is TRBJ1-2, the V gene TRBV6-5; D is unclear. Germline lookup yields CDR1 MNHEY and CDR2 SVGAGI. V lost 6 bases to trimming and J lost 4 bases, with 9 bases between them. The CDR3 covers 12 residues. In nucleotides, the CDR3 is TGTGCCAGCAGAGCCGCGCTCTATGGCTACACCTTC. It translates to CASRAALYGYTF.

The J gene is TRBJ1-5, the V gene TRBV28; 8 bases are shared with TRBD1. V lost 6 bases, J lost 5 bases, and 3 bases stayed unmatched. Germline loops: CDR1 MDHEN, CDR2 SYDVKM. CDR3 length equals 13 residues. The chain's CDR3 is CASRKDRDQPQHF. CDR3 sequence (DNA): TGTGCCAGCAGGAAGGACAGGGATCAGCCCCAGCATTTT.

The rearrangement links TRBV6-5 to TRBJ1-4; 7 nucleotides line up with TRBD1. J was trimmed by 4 bases and V by 2 bases; bases with no gene match: 4. This CDR3 is built from 15 residues. In germline, CDR1 is MNHEY, CDR2 SVGAGI. CDR3 sequence reads: CASSYTQGNNEKLFF. Written as DNA, the CDR3 is TGTGCCAGCAGTTACACACAGGGGAATAATGAAAAACTGTTTTTT.

The CDR3 is CAISDGGATVEQYF. The CDR3 nucleotides are TGTGCCATCAGTGATGGGGGGGCCACGGTGGAGCAGTACTTC. V and J are TRBV10-3 and TRBJ2-7; possible D gene TRBD2, 7 bases. Trimming left V 3 bases short and J 7 bases short, with 16 bases between. This CDR3 comprises 14 residues. Germline CDR1 is ENHRY and CDR2 is SYGVKD.

This clone was detected only once. The chain combines TRBV5-1 with TRBJ1-2; 7 bases are shared with TRBD1. Trimming at V came to 0 bases and at J to 10 bases, leaving 3 bases not matched to a gene. This CDR3 has 12 residues. Germline V gene lookup returns CDR1 SGHRS and CDR2 YFSETQ. CDR3 loop: CASSLGGQSYTF. CDR3 sequence (DNA): TGCGCCAGCAGCTTGGGGGGACAGTCCTACACCTTC.

A word on this clone: A junction boundary mismatches the germline segment, possibly from a read error. The V and J genes are TRBV15 and TRBJ2-1; 7 bases agree with TRBD2. The germline CDR1 and CDR2 sequences are LNHNV and YYDKDF (reference sequence). The CDR3 is 15 residues long. DNA for the CDR3: TGTGCCACCGGCAGAGAACTAGCGCCATACAATGAGCAGTTCTTC. Its protein product is CATGRELAPYNEQFF.

This clone was counted once. V gene TRBV7-6 combines with J gene TRBJ1-1; no reliable D call. CDR1 and CDR2 (germline): SGHVS, FNYEAQ. The CDR3 consists of 18 residues. V was pared by 6 bases and J by 0 bases, with 23 bases between. The CDR3 loop reads CASSKPQRQDFMNTEAFF. In nucleotides, the CDR3 is TGTGCCAGCAGTAAACCTCAGCGGCAGGACTTCATGAACACTGAAGCTTTCTTT.

CDR3: CASSQVGEGTQRAEAFF. CDR3 bases: TGTGCCAGCAGCCAAGTAGGGGAGGGGACTCAAAGGGCTGAAGCTTTCTTT. This rearrangement joins TRBV4-2 to TRBJ1-1; the D gene is possibly TRBD1 (5 bases). The CDR3 is made up of 17 amino acids. CDR1 is LGHNA, CDR2 YNFKEQ, per germline. Trimming shortened V by 1 base and J by 6 bases, and 21 bases separated the two germline ends.

This chain links TRBV5-1 with TRBJ2-3, with TRBD2 matching 9 bases. CDR1 and CDR2 (germline): SGHRS, YFSETQ. Germline trimming cut 2 bases from V and 5 bases from J; bases unmatched to any gene: 9. This CDR3 contains 16 residues. The chain's CDR3 is CASSLGGGAMGDTQYF. In DNA, the CDR3 is TGCGCCAGCAGCTTAGGCGGGGGGGCGATGGGAGATACGCAGTATTTT.

V is TRBV7-8 and J is TRBJ1-2; TRBD1 agrees at 9 bases. V gave up 4 bases and J gave up 7 bases; unmatched junction bases: 7. The length of the CDR3 is 14 residues. The germline gives CDR1 SGHVS, CDR2 FQNEAQ. CDR3 in amino acids: CASSYAWTGVGYTF. The CDR3 nucleotides read TGTGCCAGCAGCTATGCCTGGACAGGGGTTGGCTACACCTTC.

CDR3 sequence: CAIRGGTGEYGYTF. CDR3 nucleotide sequence: TGTGCCATCAGGGGCGGGACAGGGGAGTATGGCTACACCTTC. V usage is TRBV10-3 and J usage is TRBJ1-2, with 10 bases fitting TRBD1. J gave up 5 bases and V 6 bases, and 6 bases lay outside the gene matches. CDR3 size: 14 residues. The germline gives CDR1 ENHRY, CDR2 SYGVKD.

The chain employs TRBV13 and TRBJ2-7; tentatively, D is TRBD2 (5 bases). In germline, CDR1 is PRHDT, CDR2 FYEKMQ (reference sequence). Trimming removed 4 bases from V and 0 bases from J, with 10 bases in between. CDR3 length: 14 residues. The CDR3 DNA reads as TGTGCCAGCAGCTCAGGTGGGAGCTCCTACGAGCAGTACTTC. Protein product: CASSSGGSSYEQYF.

The CDR3 DNA reads TGCGCCAGCAGCCCTGGACAGGGGGCACGGGAAAAACTGTTTTTT. Translation gives CASSPGQGAREKLFF. This chain connects TRBV5-1 to TRBJ1-4; TRBD1 matches at 11 bases. CDR3 length equals 15 residues. From germline, CDR1 is SGHRS and CDR2 YFSETQ. V was pared by 4 bases and J by 8 bases, with 7 bases of the junction left unmatched.

The V and J genes are TRBV4-2 and TRBJ1-1; TRBD1 is a possible D gene (5 bases). In germline, CDR1 is LGHNA, CDR2 YNFKEQ. The CDR3 consists of 17 residues. Trimming stripped 0 bases from V and 2 bases from J, with 16 bases between. CDR3 bases: TGTGCCAGCAGCCAAGATCCCCAGGGATGGGGAAACACTGAAGCTTTCTTT. Its translation is CASSQDPQGWGNTEAFF.

In DNA, the CDR3 is TGTGCCAGCAGCTTCGGAATGAGGAGCCGGTCCTACGAGCAGTACTTC. It encodes CASSFGMRSRSYEQYF. The gene calls are TRBV5-4 and TRBJ2-7; D gene uncertain. V lost 2 bases to trimming and J lost 1 base, with 16 bases between them. CDR3 size: 16 residues. Looked up from germline, CDR1 is SGHNT and CDR2 is YYREEE (reference sequence).

The V call is TRBV12-5, the J call TRBJ2-7; D is perhaps TRBD1 (5 bases). The CDR3 is 12 amino acids. The V and J ends lost 5 bases and 0 bases respectively, with 5 bases between them. Looked up from germline, CDR1 is LGHNT and CDR2 is FRNRAP. The CDR3 loop is CASGRGSYEQYF. The CDR3, as DNA: TGTGCTAGTGGTAGGGGCTCCTACGAGCAGTACTTC.

V is TRBV29-1 and J is TRBJ2-1; a weak D match, TRBD1 (5 bases). The germline V and J ends were trimmed by 1 base and 15 bases, with 19 bases remaining between them. CDR1 and CDR2 (germline): SQVTM, ANQGSEA. The CDR3 is 13 residues long. CDR3 DNA: TGCAGCGTTGAAGCTACGGACGCGGTCCAGGGGTTCTTC. This gives the protein CSVEATDAVQGFF.

V and J are TRBV5-1 and TRBJ2-7; possible D gene TRBD2, 6 bases. V dropped 3 bases and J dropped 4 bases, with 17 bases sitting between them. The germline V gene has CDR1 SGHRS and CDR2 YFSETQ. This CDR3 has 15 residues. The CDR3 bases are TGCGCCAGCAGCTCCCTACCCGGGAGACTATACGAGCAGTACTTC. It yields the protein CASSSLPGRLYEQYF.

The chain employs TRBV6-5 and TRBJ2-3; no definite D call. Trimming removed 8 bases at V and 6 bases at J, with 9 bases between. Germline V gene sequence: CDR1 MNHEY, CDR2 SVGAGI. This CDR3 comprises 11 residues. CDR3 sequence reads: CASSRWDTQYF. CDR3 in DNA: TGTGCCAGCTCCAGGTGGGATACGCAGTATTTT.

This chain's CDR3 is CASSARDSRRYGYTF. The CDR3 nucleotides are TGTGCCAGCAGTGCCCGGGACAGCCGAAGGTATGGCTACACCTTC. The genes are TRBV27 and TRBJ1-2; TRBD1 aligns across 7 bases. The CDR3 loop spans 15 amino acids. Trimming took 5 bases from V and 5 from J; bases not matched to a gene: 11. Germline CDR1 reads MNHEY; CDR2 reads SMNVEV (reference sequence).

This clone was seen more than once but under ten times. The chain couples TRBV7-2 to TRBJ2-7, with D perhaps matching TRBD1 (7 bases). This CDR3 contains 16 residues. Germline CDR1 SGHTA, CDR2 FQGNSA. Between the trimmed V and J ends, which lost 5 bases and 0 bases, there was a span of 17 bases. In DNA form, the CDR3 reads TGTGCCAGCAGCCAGGGGTCAGGGGGGAGCTCCTACGAGCAGTACTTC. Translation gives CASSQGSGGSSYEQYF.

This clone was counted a single time. The chain couples TRBV7-3 to TRBJ2-3; D perhaps matches TRBD2 (5 bases). This CDR3 has 16 amino acids. V lost 3 bases to trimming and J lost 0 bases, with 13 bases between them. Germline V lookup: CDR1 SGHTA, CDR2 FQGTGA. The CDR3 region is CASSLSGTSSTDTQYF. CDR3 sequence (DNA): TGTGCCAGCAGCTTGTCGGGAACATCTAGCACAGATACGCAGTATTTT.